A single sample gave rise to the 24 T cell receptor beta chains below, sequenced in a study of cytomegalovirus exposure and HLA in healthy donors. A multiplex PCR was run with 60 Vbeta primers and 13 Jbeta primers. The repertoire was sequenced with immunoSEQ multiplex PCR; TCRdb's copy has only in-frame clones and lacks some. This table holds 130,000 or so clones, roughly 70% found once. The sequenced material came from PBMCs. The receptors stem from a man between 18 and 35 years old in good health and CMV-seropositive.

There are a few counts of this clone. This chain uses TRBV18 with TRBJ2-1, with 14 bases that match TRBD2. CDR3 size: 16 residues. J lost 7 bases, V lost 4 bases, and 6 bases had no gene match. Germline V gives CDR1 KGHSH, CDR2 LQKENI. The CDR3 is CASSQSGLAGGNEQFF. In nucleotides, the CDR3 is TGTGCCAGCTCACAGTCAGGACTAGCGGGGGGAAATGAGCAGTTCTTC. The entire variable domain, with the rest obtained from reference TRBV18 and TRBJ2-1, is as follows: NAGVMQNPRHLVRRRGQEARLRCSPMKGHSHVYWYRQLPEEGLKFMVYLQKENIIDESGMPKERFSAEFPKEGPSILRIQQVVRGDSAAYFCASSQSGLAGGNEQFFGPGTRLTVL.

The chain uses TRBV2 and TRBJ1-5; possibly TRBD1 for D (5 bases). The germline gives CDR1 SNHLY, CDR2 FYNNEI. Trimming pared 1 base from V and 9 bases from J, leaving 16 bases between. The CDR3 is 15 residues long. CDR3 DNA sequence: TGTGCCAGCAGTGAAGGGAGGGGCGCCCTCTGGCCCCAGCATTTT. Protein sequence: CASSEGRGALWPQHF.

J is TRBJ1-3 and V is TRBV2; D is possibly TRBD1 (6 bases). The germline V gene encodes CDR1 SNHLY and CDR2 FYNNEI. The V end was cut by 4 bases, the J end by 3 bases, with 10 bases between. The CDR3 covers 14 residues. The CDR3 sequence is CASSGRTDGNTIYF. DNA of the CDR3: TGTGCCAGCAGTGGGCGGACAGATGGAAACACCATATATTTT. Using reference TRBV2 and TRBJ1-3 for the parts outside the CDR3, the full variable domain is EPEVTQTPSHQVTQMGQEVILRCVPISNHLYFYWYRQILGQKVEFLVSFYNNEISEKSEIFDDQFSVERPDGSNFTLKIRSTKLEDSAMYFCASSGRTDGNTIYFGEGSWLTVV.

For the CDR3, the DNA is TGTGCCAGCAGTTTATTCAGTGGTCAGGGCATGAGCACTGAAGCTTTCTTT. As protein: CASSLFSGQGMSTEAFF. The chain carries TRBV28 and TRBJ1-1; D perhaps matches TRBD1 (5 bases). In germline, CDR1 is MDHEN, CDR2 SYDVKM. The germline V and J ends were trimmed by 1 base and 4 bases, with 19 bases remaining between them. This CDR3 is 17 amino acids long.

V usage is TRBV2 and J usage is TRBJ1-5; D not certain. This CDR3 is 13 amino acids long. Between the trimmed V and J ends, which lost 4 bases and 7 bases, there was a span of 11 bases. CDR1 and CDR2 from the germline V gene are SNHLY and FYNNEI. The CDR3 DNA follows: TGTGCCAGCAGTGGGGCAGGTCACCAGCCCCAGCATTTT. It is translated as CASSGAGHQPQHF. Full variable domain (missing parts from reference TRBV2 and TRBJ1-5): EPEVTQTPSHQVTQMGQEVILRCVPISNHLYFYWYRQILGQKVEFLVSFYNNEISEKSEIFDDQFSVERPDGSNFTLKIRSTKLEDSAMYFCASSGAGHQPQHFGDGTRLSIL.

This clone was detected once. CDR3 sequence reads: CASSVSGVASGELFF. The CDR3 region has the DNA TGTGCCAGCAGCGTCTCCGGGGTGGCTTCCGGGGAGCTGTTTTTT. The chain joins TRBV9 to TRBJ2-2, with D maybe TRBD2 (5 bases). The germline gives CDR1 SGDLS, CDR2 YYNGEE. Trimming removed 2 bases from V and 6 bases from J, with 14 bases in between. The CDR3 length is 15 residues.

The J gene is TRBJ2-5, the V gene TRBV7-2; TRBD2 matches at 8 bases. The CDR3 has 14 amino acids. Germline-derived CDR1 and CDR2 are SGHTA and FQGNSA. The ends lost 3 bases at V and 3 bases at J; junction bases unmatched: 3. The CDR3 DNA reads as TGTGCCAGCAGCTTGCCGGGGGGGAAAGAGACCCAGTACTTC. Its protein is CASSLPGGKETQYF. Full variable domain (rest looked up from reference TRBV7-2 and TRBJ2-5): GAGVSQSPSNKVTEKGKDVELRCDPISGHTALYWYRQSLGQGLEFLIYFQGNSAPDKSGLPSDRFSAERTGGSVSTLTIQRTQQEDSAVYLCASSLPGGKETQYFGPGTRLLVL.

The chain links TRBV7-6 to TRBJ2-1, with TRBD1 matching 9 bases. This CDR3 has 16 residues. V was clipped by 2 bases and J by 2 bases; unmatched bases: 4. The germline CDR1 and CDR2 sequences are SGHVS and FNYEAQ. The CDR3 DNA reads TGTGCCAGCAGCTTATCTGGGACAGGGCCCTACAATGAGCAGTTCTTC. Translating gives CASSLSGTGPYNEQFF.

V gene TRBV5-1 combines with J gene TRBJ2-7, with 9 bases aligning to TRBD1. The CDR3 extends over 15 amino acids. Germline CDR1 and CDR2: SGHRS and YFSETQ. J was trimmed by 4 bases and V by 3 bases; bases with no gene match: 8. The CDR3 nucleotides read TGCGCCAGCAGCTCCCCGGGACAGGGTTGGTACGAGCAGTACTTC. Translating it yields CASSSPGQGWYEQYF.

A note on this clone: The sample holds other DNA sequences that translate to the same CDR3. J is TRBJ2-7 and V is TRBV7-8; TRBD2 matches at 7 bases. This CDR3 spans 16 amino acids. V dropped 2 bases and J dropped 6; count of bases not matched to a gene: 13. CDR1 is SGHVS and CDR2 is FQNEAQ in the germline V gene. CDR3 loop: CASSLLRTSGNSEQYF. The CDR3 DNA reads TGTGCCAGCAGCTTACTACGGACTAGTGGGAACTCCGAGCAGTACTTC.

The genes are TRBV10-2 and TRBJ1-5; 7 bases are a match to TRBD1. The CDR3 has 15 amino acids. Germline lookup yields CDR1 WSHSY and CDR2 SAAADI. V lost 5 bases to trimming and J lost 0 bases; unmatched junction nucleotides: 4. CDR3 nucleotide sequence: TGCGCCAGCAGTCGACAGGGCCATAGCAATCAGCCCCAGCATTTT. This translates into CASSRQGHSNQPQHF.

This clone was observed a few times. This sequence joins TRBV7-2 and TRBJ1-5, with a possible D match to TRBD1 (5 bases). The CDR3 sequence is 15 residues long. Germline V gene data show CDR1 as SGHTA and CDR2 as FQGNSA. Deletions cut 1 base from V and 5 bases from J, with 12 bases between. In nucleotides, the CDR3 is TGTGCCAGCAGCTTAGTTTACTGGGGGGATCAGCCCCAGCATTTT. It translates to CASSLVYWGDQPQHF.

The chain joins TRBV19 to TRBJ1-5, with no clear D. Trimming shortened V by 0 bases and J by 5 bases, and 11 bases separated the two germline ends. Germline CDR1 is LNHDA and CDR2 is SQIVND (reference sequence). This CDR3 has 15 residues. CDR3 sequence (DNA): TGTGCCAGTAGTATAGATTCCCCCTCTTATCAGCCCCAGCATTTT. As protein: CASSIDSPSYQPQHF.

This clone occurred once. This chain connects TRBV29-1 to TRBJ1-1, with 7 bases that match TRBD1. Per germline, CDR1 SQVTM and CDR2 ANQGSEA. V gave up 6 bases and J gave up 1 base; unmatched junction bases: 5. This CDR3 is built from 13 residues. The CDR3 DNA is TGCAGCGTCACAGGGGCAGGGAACACTGAAGCTTTCTTT. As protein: CSVTGAGNTEAFF.

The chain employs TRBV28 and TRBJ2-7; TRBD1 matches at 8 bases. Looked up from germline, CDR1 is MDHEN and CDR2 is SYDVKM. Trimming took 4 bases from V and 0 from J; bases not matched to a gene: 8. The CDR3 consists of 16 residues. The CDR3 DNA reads TGTGCCAGCAGTTACCACCGGGACAGGAACTCCTACGAGCAGTACTTC. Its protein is CASSYHRDRNSYEQYF.

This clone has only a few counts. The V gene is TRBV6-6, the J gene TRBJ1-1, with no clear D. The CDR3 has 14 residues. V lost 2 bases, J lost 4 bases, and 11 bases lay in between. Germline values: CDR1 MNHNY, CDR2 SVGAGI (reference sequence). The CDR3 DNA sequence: TGTGCCAGCAGTTACACGGGAGGGAGCACTGAAGCTTTCTTT. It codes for CASSYTGGSTEAFF.

CDR3 bases: TGTGCCAGCAGCTTGGTCTCGACTAGCGGGACGGATGAGCAGTTCTTC. Protein sequence: CASSLVSTSGTDEQFF. The rearrangement links TRBV5-6 to TRBJ2-1; 11 bases fit TRBD2. The V and J ends lost 0 bases and 8 bases, in that order; junction bases with no gene match: 7. This CDR3 has 16 amino acids. Germline CDR1 and CDR2: SGHDT and YYEEEE.

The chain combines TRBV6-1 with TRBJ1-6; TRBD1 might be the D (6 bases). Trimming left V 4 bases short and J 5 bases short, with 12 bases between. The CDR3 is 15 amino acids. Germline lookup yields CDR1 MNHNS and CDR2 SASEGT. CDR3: CASSAWTANNSPLHF. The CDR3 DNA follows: TGTGCCAGCAGTGCATGGACAGCGAATAATTCACCCCTCCACTTT.

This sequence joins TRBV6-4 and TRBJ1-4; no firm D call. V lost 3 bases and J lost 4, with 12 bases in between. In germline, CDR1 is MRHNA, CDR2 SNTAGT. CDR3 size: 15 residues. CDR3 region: CASSDNDKDNEKLFF. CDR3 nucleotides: TGTGCCAGCAGTGATAACGACAAGGATAATGAAAAACTGTTTTTT.

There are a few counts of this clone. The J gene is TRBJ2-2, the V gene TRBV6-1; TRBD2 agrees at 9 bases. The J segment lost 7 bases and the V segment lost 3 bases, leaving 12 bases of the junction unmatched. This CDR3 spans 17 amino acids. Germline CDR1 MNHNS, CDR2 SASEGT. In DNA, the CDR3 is TGTGCCAGCAGTGATCGTCTGGCTAGCGGGAAGGTCGGGGAGCTGTTTTTT. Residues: CASSDRLASGKVGELFF.

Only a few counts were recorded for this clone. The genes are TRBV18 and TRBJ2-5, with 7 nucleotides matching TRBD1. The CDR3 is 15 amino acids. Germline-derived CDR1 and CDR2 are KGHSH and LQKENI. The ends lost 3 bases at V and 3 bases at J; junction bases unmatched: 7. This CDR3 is CASSPTGAWEETQYF. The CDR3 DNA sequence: TGTGCCAGCTCACCTACAGGGGCGTGGGAAGAGACCCAGTACTTC.

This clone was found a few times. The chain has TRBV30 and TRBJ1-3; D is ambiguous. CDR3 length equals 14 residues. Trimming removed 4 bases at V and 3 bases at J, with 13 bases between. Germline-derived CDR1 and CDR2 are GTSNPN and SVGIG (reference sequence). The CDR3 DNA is TGTGCCTGGAAAAAAGTGAGACATGGAAACACCATATATTTT. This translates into CAWKKVRHGNTIYF.

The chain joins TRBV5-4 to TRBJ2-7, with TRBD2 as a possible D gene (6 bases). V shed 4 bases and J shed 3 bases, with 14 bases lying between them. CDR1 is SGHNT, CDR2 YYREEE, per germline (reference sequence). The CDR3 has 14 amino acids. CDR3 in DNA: TGTGCCAGCAGCCCCGCAGGACTAAACTACGAGCAGTACTTC. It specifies CASSPAGLNYEQYF.

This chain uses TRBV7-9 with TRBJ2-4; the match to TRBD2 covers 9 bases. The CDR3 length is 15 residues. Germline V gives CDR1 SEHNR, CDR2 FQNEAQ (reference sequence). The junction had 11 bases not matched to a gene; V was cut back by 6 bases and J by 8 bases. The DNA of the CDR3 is TGTGCCAGCAGACGCACCGGGACTAGCTCAGACATTCAGTACTTC. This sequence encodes CASRRTGTSSDIQYF. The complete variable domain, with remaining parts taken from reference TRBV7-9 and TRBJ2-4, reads DTGVSQNPRHKITKRGQNVTFRCDPISEHNRLYWYRQTLGQGPEFLTYFQNEAQLEKSRLLSDRFSAERPKGSFSTLEIQRTEQGDSAMYLCASRRTGTSSDIQYFGAGTRLSVL.